The 22 T cell receptor beta chains below come from one sample, sequenced in a study of T cell repertoires in cytomegalovirus infection. One entry per CDR3 protein results from TCRdb running MiXCR on the reads. The profile shows about 530,000 distinct CDR3 sequences, around 27% of them singletons. The specimen was PBMCs. The receptors were sampled from a human donor in good health (CMV status not recorded). Some clones in this sample may be carry-over from other donors' samples.

This clonotype appeared a few times. The genes are TRBV7-2 and TRBJ2-5; D remains unclear. Germline lookup yields CDR1 SGHTA and CDR2 FQGNSA. The CDR3 is 13 amino acids. Trimming pared 4 bases from V and 4 bases from J, leaving 10 bases between. CDR3 sequence: CASSSAYAETQYF. CDR3 sequence (DNA): TGTGCCAGCAGCTCTGCCTACGCAGAGACCCAGTACTTC.

This clonotype was counted ten times or more. DNA for the CDR3: TGTGCCAGCAGTACGTTCCTCAGAATCTATGGCTACACCTTC. Protein: CASSTFLRIYGYTF. This chain joins TRBV12-3 or TRBV12-4 and TRBJ1-2; D uncertain. The CDR3 has 14 residues. The V and J ends lost 5 bases and 4 bases respectively, with 14 bases between them.

The chain links TRBV6-2 or TRBV6-3 to TRBJ2-7; D is unclear. V lost 7 bases and J lost 2, with 12 bases in between. This CDR3 comprises 13 residues. Germline values: CDR1 MNHEY, CDR2 SVGEGT. CDR3 bases: TGTGCCAGCACCTACTCCCCGGCCTACGAGCAGTACGTC. This gives the protein CASTYSPAYEQYV.

This clonotype was seen only a few times. The rearrangement joins TRBV27 to TRBJ2-1, with 9 bases identical to TRBD2. With V trimmed by 3 bases and J by 7 bases, 10 bases remained unmatched. There are 16 residues in the CDR3. Germline loops: CDR1 MNHEY, CDR2 SMNVEV (reference sequence). The chain's CDR3 is CASSFLAGGPGNEQFF. The DNA for the CDR3 is TGTGCCAGCAGTTTCTTGGCGGGAGGGCCTGGAAATGAGCAGTTCTTC.

The V call is TRBV7-6, the J call TRBJ1-5, with D tentatively TRBD1 (5 bases). The CDR3 is 13 amino acids. The germline V gene encodes CDR1 SGHVS and CDR2 FNYEAQ. The V gene lost 2 bases and the J gene lost 9 bases, with 11 bases spanning the gap. CDR3 DNA sequence: TGTGCCAGCAGCTTAATGGGACCCGGGCCCCAGCATTTT. It is translated as CASSLMGPGPQHF.

The CDR3 sequence: CASSYQGGRYGYTF. The CDR3 DNA follows: TGTGCCAGCAGTTATCAAGGCGGCCGATATGGCTACACCTTC. The gene calls are TRBV6-5 and TRBJ1-2; D gene uncertain. Trimming cost V 3 bases and J 5 bases, with 13 bases left between them. The CDR3 length is 14 residues. Germline-derived CDR1 and CDR2 are MNHEY and SVGAGI.

The sample holds many counts of this clonotype. The rearrangement joins TRBV7-9 to TRBJ1-5; TRBD1 matches at 7 bases. CDR3 length equals 17 residues. V shed 5 bases, J shed 1 base, and the junction held 11 bases outside the gene matches. The V gene's germline CDR1 is SEHNR and CDR2 FQNEAQ (reference sequence). CDR3 coding DNA: TGTGCCAGCAGCCCCTCAAATCCGGGACAGAGCAATCAGCCCCAGCATTTT. This sequence encodes CASSPSNPGQSNQPQHF.

This clonotype was detected a few times. At one end, the junction sequence differs from germline, possibly due to a read error. This chain connects TRBV4-1 to TRBJ2-7; D might be TRBD2 (5 bases). Germline V gene sequence: CDR1 MGHRA, CDR2 YSYEKL. There are 15 residues in the CDR3. The CDR3 reads CASSQDQRSPYEQYF. The CDR3 coding sequence is TGTGCCAGCAGCCAAGATCAGCGGAGCCCCTACGAGCAGTACTTC.

The gene calls are TRBV7-2 and TRBJ1-2; 8 bases are a match to TRBD1. Germline loops: CDR1 SGHTA, CDR2 FQGNSA. V gave up 5 bases and J gave up 4 bases; unmatched junction bases: 6. The CDR3 runs to 14 residues. In nucleotides, the CDR3 is TGTGCCAGCAGCCAAGACAGGGGTGCCTATGGCTACACCTTC. Translated, it gives CASSQDRGAYGYTF.

The chain couples TRBV5-1 to TRBJ2-1; D gene uncertain. The V and J ends lost 2 bases and 8 bases respectively, with 14 bases between them. The germline gives CDR1 SGHRS, CDR2 YFSETQ. This CDR3 has 14 residues. In DNA form, the CDR3 reads TGCGCCAGCAGCTTAGTAGGGCCCCTCGATGAGCAGTTCTTC. This translates into CASSLVGPLDEQFF.

This clonotype came up many times. This chain joins TRBV7-2 and TRBJ1-5; 9 bases are a match to TRBD1. With V trimmed by 4 bases and J by 9 bases, 7 bases remained unmatched. CDR1 is SGHTA, CDR2 FQGNSA, per germline. This CDR3 has 14 amino acids. The CDR3 nucleotides are TGTGCCAGCAGCTCCGGGACAGGGATGTTGCCCCAGCATTTT. Residues: CASSSGTGMLPQHF.

V is TRBV4-3 and J is TRBJ1-3; no definite D call. Between the trimmed V and J ends, which lost 4 bases and 2 bases, there was a span of 12 bases. The germline gives CDR1 LGHNA, CDR2 YSLEER. There are 15 residues in the CDR3. CDR3 residues: CASSPPGKTGNTIYF. CDR3 nucleotide sequence: TGCGCCAGCAGCCCCCCTGGGAAGACTGGAAACACCATATATTTT.

The genes are TRBV20-1 and TRBJ2-1; maybe TRBD2 (6 bases). The germline V gene has CDR1 DFQATT and CDR2 SNEGSKA (reference sequence). This CDR3 has 15 amino acids. V was pared by 4 bases and J by 2 bases, with 15 bases between. The CDR3, as DNA: TGCAGTGCTAATCGACCAGCGGGTACCTACAATGAGCAGTTCTTC. It codes for CSANRPAGTYNEQFF.

This clonotype came up a few times. The chain links TRBV7-8 to TRBJ1-1, with TRBD1 as a possible D gene (6 bases). The CDR3 has 13 residues. Germline lookup yields CDR1 SGHVS and CDR2 FQNEAQ. The V end lost 1 base, the J end lost 11 bases, and 14 bases lay between the germline ends. CDR3 sequence: CASSLGSGVGAFF. The CDR3 coding sequence is TGTGCCAGCAGCTTAGGGTCAGGGGTTGGTGCTTTCTTT.

J is TRBJ2-1 and V is TRBV29-1, with 10 nucleotides matching TRBD2. CDR1 and CDR2 (germline): SQVTM, ANQGSEA. The junction had 4 bases not matched to a gene; V was cut back by 4 bases and J by 4 bases. CDR3 length equals 14 residues. CDR3 nucleotides: TGCAGCGTTGCCGGGACTAGCGTATACAATGAGCAGTTCTTC. Translated: CSVAGTSVYNEQFF.

The chain employs TRBV6-2 or TRBV6-3 and TRBJ2-2, with D possibly matching TRBD2 (5 bases). The CDR3 contains 13 residues. The V and J ends lost 11 bases and 4 bases respectively, with 14 bases between them. Germline V CDR1 and CDR2: MNHEY, SVGEGT. The CDR3 sequence is CAGGLQATGELFF. Here the CDR3 DNA reads TGTGCCGGCGGACTGCAGGCCACCGGGGAGCTGTTTTTT.

The chain is built from TRBV5-6 and TRBJ2-5; D remains unclear. The germline V gene has CDR1 SGHDT and CDR2 YYEEEE. The CDR3 runs 14 residues. Trimming stripped 1 base from V and 5 bases from J, with 12 bases between. This chain's CDR3 is CASSLIPATETQYF. CDR3 DNA sequence: TGTGCCAGCAGCTTGATTCCAGCCACGGAGACCCAGTACTTC.

In its sample, this clonotype was seen many times. The genes are TRBV6-1 and TRBJ1-2, with D uncertain. Per the germline V gene, CDR1 is MNHNS and CDR2 is SASEGT. The V end was cut by 5 bases, the J end by 2 bases, with 15 bases between. The CDR3 spans 15 residues. CDR3 in amino acids: CASSSTLEVNYGYTF. The CDR3 DNA follows: TGTGCCAGCAGTTCCACCCTCGAAGTAAACTATGGCTACACCTTC.

This clonotype was counted ten times or more. The V gene is TRBV11-2, the J gene TRBJ2-5; 7 bases line up with TRBD2. Germline V CDR1 and CDR2: SGHAT, FQNNGV. V lost 5 bases and J lost 5; bases outside the gene matches: 11. The CDR3 covers 15 residues. In DNA, the CDR3 is TGTGCCAGCAGCCGACTAGCAGGGATGGGGGAGACCCAGTACTTC. Encoded protein: CASSRLAGMGETQYF.

This clonotype occurred many times. This chain uses TRBV7-8 with TRBJ1-2; D is uncertain. CDR1 is SGHVS and CDR2 is FQNEAQ in the germline V gene. V lost 1 base, J lost 8 bases, and 11 bases lay in between. This CDR3 comprises 13 residues. CDR3 nucleotide sequence: TGTGCCAGCAGCTTAGGTTGGGCGGACGGCTACACCTTC. Its translation is CASSLGWADGYTF.

With regard to this clonotype: Since a much larger clone is just one base distant, this may be a read error. The chain joins TRBV7-2 to TRBJ1-4; 7 bases are a match to TRBD1. Germline loops: CDR1 SGHTA, CDR2 FQGNSA. V was pared by 5 bases and J by 1 base, with 13 bases of the junction left unmatched. CDR3 size: 18 residues. CDR3 nucleotides: TGTGCCAGCAGCCGAAACTATCCGGACAGGTTAACTAATGAAAAACTGTTTTTT. It codes for CASSRNYPDRLTNEKLFF.

This clonotype has more than one count but fewer than ten. The chain employs TRBV6-5 and TRBJ1-1; D remains unclear. Trimming took off 7 bases at V and 3 bases at J, with 15 bases between the two ends. There are 14 residues in the CDR3. The germline CDR1 and CDR2 sequences are MNHEY and SVGAGI. The CDR3 spells CASMTPPEYTEAFF. The CDR3 DNA reads TGTGCCAGCATGACCCCCCCCGAGTACACTGAAGCTTTCTTT.